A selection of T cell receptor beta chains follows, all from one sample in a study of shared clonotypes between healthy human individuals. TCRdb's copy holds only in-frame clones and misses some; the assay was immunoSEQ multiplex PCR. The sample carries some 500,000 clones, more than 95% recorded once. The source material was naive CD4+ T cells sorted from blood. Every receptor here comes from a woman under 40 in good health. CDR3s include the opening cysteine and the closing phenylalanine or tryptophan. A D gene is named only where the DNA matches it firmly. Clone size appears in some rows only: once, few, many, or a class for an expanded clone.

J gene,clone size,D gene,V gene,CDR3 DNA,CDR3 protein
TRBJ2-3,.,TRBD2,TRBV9,TGTGCCAGCAGTGGGACTAGCGGGACCACAGATACGCAGTATTTT,CASSGTSGTTDTQYF
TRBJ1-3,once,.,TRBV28,TGTGCCAGCAGTTTTCTGCAGGGTAGCAACACCATATATTTT,CASSFLQGSNTIYF
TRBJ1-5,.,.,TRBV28,TGTGCCAGCAGTCCCCGTTTGGGGGTCGGTCAGCCCCAGCATTTT,CASSPRLGVGQPQHF
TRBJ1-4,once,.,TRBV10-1,TGCGCCAGCAGTGAAGGGGGGCTGGCTGAAAAACTGTTTTTT,CASSEGGLAEKLFF
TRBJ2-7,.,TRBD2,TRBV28,TGTGCCAGCAGAGTTCAAAGCGGGATCTACGAGCAGTACTTC,CASRVQSGIYEQYF
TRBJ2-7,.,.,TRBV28,TGTGCCAGCAATCCGCAGGGACCAACCTACGAGCAGTACTTC,CASNPQGPTYEQYF
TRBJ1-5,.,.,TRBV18,TGTGCCAGCTCACCAACGTCGGGGATCGGTCAGCCCCAGCATTTT,CASSPTSGIGQPQHF
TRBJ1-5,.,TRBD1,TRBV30,TGTGCCTGGAGTCGGGACAGGTGGAATCAGCCCCAGCATTTT,CAWSRDRWNQPQHF
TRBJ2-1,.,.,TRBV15,TGTGCCACCAGCCCAGAGAGGCTAGCGATAAGCTCCTACAATGAGCAGTTCTTC,CATSPERLAISSYNEQFF
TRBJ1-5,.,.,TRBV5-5,TGTGCCAGCAGCTTGCTCTTGGGGTTGGGTCAGCCCCAGCATTTT,CASSLLLGLGQPQHF
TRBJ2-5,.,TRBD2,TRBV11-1,TGTGCCAGCAGCTCGGGACTAGCGGAACTACTGACCCAGTACTTC,CASSSGLAELLTQYF
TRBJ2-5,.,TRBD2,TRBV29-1,TGCAGCGTCGGAACTAGCGACCAAGAGACCCAGTACTTC,CSVGTSDQETQYF
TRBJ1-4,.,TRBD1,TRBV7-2,TGTGCCAGCAGCAACTCCGGACAGGGGGCGTATGAAAAACTGTTTTTT,CASSNSGQGAYEKLFF
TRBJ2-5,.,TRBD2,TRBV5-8,TGTGCCAGCACACTTCCGAGACTAGCGGGGGTTAAAGAGACCCAGTACTTC,CASTLPRLAGVKETQYF
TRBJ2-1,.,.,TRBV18,TGTGCCAGCTCACCAGAGATTGGCGATGAGCAGTTCTTC,CASSPEIGDEQFF
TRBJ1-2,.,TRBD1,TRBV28,TGTGCCACCGGGACAGCGCGGGGCTACACCTTC,CATGTARGYTF
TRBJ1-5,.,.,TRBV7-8,TGTGCCAGCAGCTTAGCATTGGGGAGGGACAATCAGCCCCAGCATTTT,CASSLALGRDNQPQHF
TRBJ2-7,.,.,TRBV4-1,TGCGCCAGCAGCGCTCGGGACTTCGTCTGGGGCGAGCAGTACTTC,CASSARDFVWGEQYF